The clone carrying this T cell receptor (beta chain) has only one observation. The sample is drawn from a study of blood T cell repertoires in COVID-19. Using immunoSEQ multiplex PCR, the repertoire was profiled, and TCRdb retains in-frame clones only, with some absent. This sample has fewer than 250,000 clones; 80% occur once, and the top ten carry about 6.3%. Germline lookup yields CDR1 SNHLY and CDR2 FYNNEI. V lost 4 bases to trimming and J lost 1 base, with 12 bases between them. The CDR3 sequence is 15 residues long. The sample taken for sequencing was peripheral blood. The chain has TRBV2 and TRBJ2-3, with TRBD2 as a possible D gene (6 bases). The receptor was derived from a man aged 55 to 70 with acute or convalescent COVID-19. CDR3 loop: CASSVSGVRTDTQYF. The CDR3, as DNA: TGTGCCAGCAGTGTATCGGGAGTCCGCACAGATACGCAGTATTTT. Variable domain in full (rest from reference TRBV2 and TRBJ2-3): EPEVTQTPSHQVTQMGQEVILRCVPISNHLYFYWYRQILGQKVEFLVSFYNNEISEKSEIFDDQFSVERPDGSNFTLKIRSTKLEDSAMYFCASSVSGVRTDTQYFGPGTRLTVL.